The clone carrying this T cell receptor beta chain was observed a handful of times. Its matching antigen is unknown. Trimming cost V 5 bases and J 8 bases, with 9 bases left between them. The CDR3 is made up of 11 amino acids. Only in-frame clones appear in the TCRdb table, and some are missing; sequencing was by immunoSEQ multiplex PCR. The data hold fewer than 150,000 clones, with over 75% observed a single time. This sample is part of a study of T cell responses to AZD1222 COVID-19 vaccine. Overall study findings and caveats: Donors, mostly white British, included more females; clonal diversity was possibly underestimated.

This TCR was sampled from an adult who received the AZD1222 COVID-19 vaccine. The sequences come from peripheral blood, collected 28 days after the second AZD1222 dose. V usage is TRBV12-3 or TRBV12-4 and J usage is TRBJ1-1; the D gene is possibly TRBD1 (6 bases). The CDR3 region is CASSQTGEAFF. The CDR3 DNA is TGTGCCAGCAGTCAAACAGGGGAAGCTTTCTTT.